The rows below give T cell receptor beta chains drawn from one sample of a study of T cell responses to AZD1222 COVID-19 vaccine. Using immunoSEQ multiplex PCR, the repertoire was profiled, and TCRdb retains in-frame clones only, with some absent. The top ten clones hold about 5.4% of a sample with more than 120,000 clones, around 84% of them seen once. Here the sequenced sample was peripheral blood, taken 28 days after the second AZD1222 dose. These receptors were obtained from an adult who received the AZD1222 COVID-19 vaccine. The CDR3 runs from the conserved cysteine through the conserved F or W. Each record gives: clone size, J gene, V gene, D gene, CDR3 protein, CDR3 DNA. The D gene is left open where the match is weak. Rows give clone size only sometimes, using once, few, many, or a class for an expanded clone.

>-|TRBJ1-2|TRBV28|TRBD1
CASSLGGQGNYGYTF
TGTGCCAGCAGTTTAGGCGGACAGGGAAACTATGGCTACACCTTC
>-|TRBJ1-6|TRBV5-1|-
CASSLGTASPLHF
TGCGCCAGCAGCTTGGGTACGGCCTCACCCCTCCACTTT
>-|TRBJ2-2|TRBV9|-
CASSVGGAYTGELFF
TGTGCCAGCAGCGTAGGGGGGGCGTACACCGGGGAGCTGTTTTTT
>-|TRBJ1-1|TRBV9|-
CASSALRVKGGNTEAFF
TGTGCCAGCAGCGCCCTCAGGGTTAAAGGGGGAAACACTGAAGCTTTCTTT
>-|TRBJ2-2|TRBV19|TRBD1
CATRGGRTGATGELFF
TGTGCCACCAGAGGGGGGCGGACAGGGGCCACCGGGGAGCTGTTTTTT
>-|TRBJ1-5|TRBV6-5|-
CASSYSGQSNQPQHF
TGTGCCAGCAGTTACTCGGGTCAGTCGAATCAGCCCCAGCATTTT
>-|TRBJ1-2|TRBV5-1|TRBD1
CASSAGQGASYGYTF
TGCGCCAGCAGCGCCGGACAGGGGGCGTCTTATGGCTACACCTTC
>-|TRBJ1-3|TRBV5-1|TRBD1
CASSFGDSSGNTIYF
TGCGCCAGCAGCTTTGGGGACAGCTCTGGAAACACCATATATTTT
>-|TRBJ2-3|TRBV19|TRBD2
CASSIPSGFSTDTQYF
TGTGCCAGTAGTATTCCTAGCGGATTTAGCACAGATACGCAGTATTTT
>-|TRBJ1-1|TRBV9|-
CASSVKGTGGNTEAFF
TGTGCCAGCAGCGTAAAGGGTACGGGGGGGAACACTGAAGCTTTCTTT
>-|TRBJ2-7|TRBV4-1|TRBD1
CASSIRQGALNEQYF
TGCGCCAGCAGCATAAGACAGGGGGCGTTGAACGAGCAGTACTTC
>-|TRBJ1-5|TRBV5-4|-
CASSLGGGELQPQHF
TGTGCCAGCAGCTTAGGGGGGGGTGAGTTGCAGCCCCAGCATTTT
>once|TRBJ2-1|TRBV2|-
CASRDGTPRGEQFF
TGTGCCAGCAGAGACGGGACTCCTAGAGGCGAGCAGTTCTTC
>-|TRBJ1-2|TRBV19|-
CASSIDLWWASGYGYTF
TGTGCCAGTAGTATAGATCTATGGTGGGCGTCTGGCTATGGCTACACCTTC
>-|TRBJ1-2|TRBV10-3|-
CAISEGGLFYGYTF
TGTGCCATCAGTGAGGGGGGACTGTTCTATGGCTACACCTTC
>-|TRBJ2-6|TRBV29-1|TRBD1
CSVAGTGGDPRLRNSGANVLTF
TGCAGCGTTGCCGGGACAGGGGGCGACCCCCGTCTCCGTAACTCTGGGGCCAACGTCCTGACTTTC
>-|TRBJ1-2|TRBV24-1|-
CATSDVGGDYGYTF
TGTGCCACCAGTGATGTGGGTGGGGACTATGGCTACACCTTC
>-|TRBJ1-2|TRBV27|-
CASRTSAGWKNYGYTF
TGTGCCAGCAGAACCTCCGCGGGGTGGAAGAACTATGGCTACACCTTC
>-|TRBJ2-1|TRBV5-1|TRBD2
CASSLGLAGEDEQFF
TGCGCCAGCAGCTTAGGACTAGCGGGCGAAGATGAGCAGTTCTTC
>-|TRBJ2-1|TRBV9|-
CASSERGLYNEQFF
TGTGCCAGCAGCGAGAGGGGACTTTACAATGAGCAGTTCTTC
>-|TRBJ1-6|TRBV7-8|TRBD1
CASSPGQGIQSPLHF
TGTGCCAGCAGCCCGGGACAGGGGATCCAATCACCCCTCCACTTT
>-|TRBJ2-7|TRBV5-1|TRBD2
CASSEVGLDYEQYF
TGCGCCAGCAGCGAAGTGGGACTAGACTACGAGCAGTACTTC
>-|TRBJ2-2|TRBV4-1|-
CASSQTKTGELFF
TGCGCCAGCAGCCAGACTAAAACCGGGGAGCTGTTTTTT
>-|TRBJ1-4|TRBV19|-
CASSPEGVRANEKLFF
TGTGCCAGTAGCCCGGAGGGTGTCCGGGCTAATGAAAAACTGTTTTTT
>-|TRBJ1-5|TRBV5-8|TRBD1
CASSFRDRANQPQHF
TGTGCCAGCAGCTTCCGGGACAGGGCTAATCAGCCCCAGCATTTT
>-|TRBJ2-3|TRBV4-1|TRBD2
CASSRTGAGGTDTQYF
TGCGCCAGCAGCCGCACCGGAGCGGGAGGGACAGATACGCAGTATTTT
>-|TRBJ2-5|TRBV7-9|TRBD1
CASSLDDRAQETQYF
TGTGCCAGCAGCTTAGACGACAGGGCCCAAGAGACCCAGTACTTC
>-|TRBJ1-1|TRBV18|-
CASSPRGGGNTEAFF
TGTGCCAGCTCACCACGGGGAGGTGGGAACACTGAAGCTTTCTTT
>-|TRBJ1-3|TRBV9|-
CASSVGVGAGNTIYF
TGTGCCAGCAGCGTAGGTGTAGGGGCTGGAAACACCATATATTTT
>-|TRBJ1-5|TRBV2|-
CASSVSWGGDQPQHF
TGTGCCAGCAGTGTCTCGTGGGGGGGTGACCAGCCCCAGCATTTT
>-|TRBJ1-1|TRBV5-1|-
CASSLVGENTEAFF
TGCGCCAGCAGCTTGGTGGGGGAGAACACTGAAGCTTTCTTT
>-|TRBJ1-3|TRBV19|-
CASSGERGPTGNTIYF
TGTGCCAGTAGCGGCGAAAGGGGACCGACTGGAAACACCATATATTTT
>-|TRBJ1-6|TRBV25-1|-
CASSAGQSSPLHF
TGTGCCAGCAGTGCCGGACAAAGTTCACCCCTCCACTTT
>-|TRBJ2-5|TRBV5-6|-
CASSPRHLQETQYF
TGTGCCAGCAGCCCGAGGCACCTACAAGAGACCCAGTACTTC
>-|TRBJ2-4|TRBV3-1/TRBV3-2|-
CASSQGVSGSAKNIQYF
TGTGCCAGCAGCCAAGGCGTGAGTGGTAGTGCCAAAAACATTCAGTACTTC
>-|TRBJ1-6|TRBV2|-
CASSAGSENSPLHF
TGTGCCAGCAGTGCTGGGTCCGAAAATTCACCCCTCCACTTT
>-|TRBJ1-1|TRBV27|TRBD1
CASSPGTGVTEAFF
TGTGCCAGCAGCCCCGGGACAGGGGTGACTGAAGCTTTCTTT
>-|TRBJ1-2|TRBV9|TRBD1
CASSPQPTGGAGYTF
TGTGCCAGCAGCCCACAACCGACAGGGGGCGCCGGCTACACCTTC
>-|TRBJ1-3|TRBV7-9|-
CASSLPREISGNTIYF
TGTGCCAGCAGCTTGCCGCGGGAGATCTCTGGAAACACCATATATTTT
>-|TRBJ1-1|TRBV3-1/TRBV3-2|-
CASSQDVAGAFF
TGTGCCAGCAGCCAAGACGTTGCGGGAGCTTTCTTT
>-|TRBJ2-1|TRBV6-5|-
CASSSLTYNEQFF
TGTGCCAGCAGTTCCTTGACATACAATGAGCAGTTCTTC
>-|TRBJ1-2|TRBV28|-
CASSFGGFYGYTF
TGTGCCAGCAGTTTTGGGGGATTCTATGGCTACACCTTC
>-|TRBJ1-2|TRBV30|-
CAWGLAAIKGVYTF
TGTGCCTGGGGGCTGGCAGCCATCAAAGGTGTCTACACCTTC
>-|TRBJ1-1|TRBV5-4|-
CAWARNTEAFF
TGTGCCTGGGCTAGGAACACTGAAGCTTTCTTT
>few|TRBJ2-7|TRBV5-5|-
CASSLRLAPSEQYF
TGTGCCAGCAGCTTGCGGCTAGCGCCCTCCGAGCAGTACTTC
>-|TRBJ2-1|TRBV18|-
CASSPPGSRDNEQFF
TGTGCCAGCTCACCACCGGGGAGCAGGGACAATGAGCAGTTCTTC
>-|TRBJ1-3|TRBV18|-
CASSPPGPTGNTIYF
TGTGCCAGCTCACCACCGGGCCCGACTGGAAACACCATATATTTT
>-|TRBJ1-3|TRBV30|TRBD1
CAWSPGGGGNTIYF
TGTGCCTGGTCACCAGGGGGAGGCGGAAACACCATATATTTT
>-|TRBJ1-2|TRBV19|-
CASITARGSYGYTF
TGTGCCAGTATCACCGCCCGGGGTAGTTACGGCTACACCTTC
>-|TRBJ1-2|TRBV5-4|-
CASSFNYGYTF
TGTGCCAGCAGCTTTAACTATGGCTACACCTTC
>-|TRBJ2-7|TRBV6-5|-
CASSFPPRDTSYEQYF
TGTGCCAGCAGTTTTCCCCCCCGGGACACTTCCTACGAGCAGTACTTC
>once|TRBJ2-7|TRBV27|TRBD2
CASSFSGRAYEQYF
TGTGCCAGCAGTTTTAGCGGGAGGGCCTACGAGCAGTACTTC